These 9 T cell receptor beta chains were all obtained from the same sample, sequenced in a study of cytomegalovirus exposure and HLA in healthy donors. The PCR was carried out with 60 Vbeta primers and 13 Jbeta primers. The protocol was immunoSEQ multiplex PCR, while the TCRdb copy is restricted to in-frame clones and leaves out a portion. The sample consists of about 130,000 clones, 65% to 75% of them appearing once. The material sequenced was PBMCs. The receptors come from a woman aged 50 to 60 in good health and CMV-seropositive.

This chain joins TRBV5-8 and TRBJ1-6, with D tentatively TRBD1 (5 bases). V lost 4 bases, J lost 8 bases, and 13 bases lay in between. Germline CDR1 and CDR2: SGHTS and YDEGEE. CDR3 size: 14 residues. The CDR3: CASSAPGDYSPLHF. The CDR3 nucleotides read TGTGCCAGCAGCGCTCCGGGGGATTATTCACCCCTCCACTTT.

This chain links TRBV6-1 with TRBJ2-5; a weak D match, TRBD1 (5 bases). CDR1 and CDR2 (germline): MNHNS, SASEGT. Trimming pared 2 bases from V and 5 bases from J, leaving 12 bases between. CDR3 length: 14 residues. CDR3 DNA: TGTGCCAGCAGTGAACAGGGCAGGCGTGAGACCCAGTACTTC. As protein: CASSEQGRRETQYF.

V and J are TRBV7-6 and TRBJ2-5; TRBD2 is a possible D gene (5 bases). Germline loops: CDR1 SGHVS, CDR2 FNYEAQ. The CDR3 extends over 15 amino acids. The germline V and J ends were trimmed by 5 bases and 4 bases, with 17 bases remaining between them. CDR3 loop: CASSPGPSEGETQYF. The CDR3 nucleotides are TGTGCCAGCAGCCCCGGACCCTCTGAGGGAGAGACCCAGTACTTC.

The CDR3 nucleotides are TGTGCCAGCAGGAGGGACAGGGGCTCAGACGAGCAGTACTTC. It yields the protein CASRRDRGSDEQYF. The genes are TRBV5-4 and TRBJ2-7; the match to TRBD1 covers 10 bases. V trimming: 5 bases; J trimming: 5 bases; junction bases outside the gene matches: 7. The CDR3 has 14 amino acids. CDR1 and CDR2 (germline): SGHNT, YYREEE (reference sequence).

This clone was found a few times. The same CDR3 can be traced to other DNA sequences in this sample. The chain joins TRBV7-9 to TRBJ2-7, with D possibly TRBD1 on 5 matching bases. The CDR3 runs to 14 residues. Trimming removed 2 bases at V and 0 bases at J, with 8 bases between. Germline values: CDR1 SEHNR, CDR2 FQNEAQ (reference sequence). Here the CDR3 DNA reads TGTGCCAGCAGCTTATCAAGGGGCTCCTACGAGCAGTACTTC. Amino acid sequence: CASSLSRGSYEQYF.

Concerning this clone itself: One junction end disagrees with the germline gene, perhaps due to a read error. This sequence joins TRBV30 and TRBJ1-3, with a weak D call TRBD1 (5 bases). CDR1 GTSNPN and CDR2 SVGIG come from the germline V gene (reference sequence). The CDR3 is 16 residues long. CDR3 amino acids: CARSVQVTGGGNTIYF. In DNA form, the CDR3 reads TGTGCCCGGAGCGTACAGGTAACGGGAGGAGGAAACACCATATATTTT.

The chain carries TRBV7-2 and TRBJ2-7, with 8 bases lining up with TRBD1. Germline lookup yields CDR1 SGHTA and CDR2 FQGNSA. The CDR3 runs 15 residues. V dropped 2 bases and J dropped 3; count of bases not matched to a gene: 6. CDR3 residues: CASSLRPGGYYEQYF. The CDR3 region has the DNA TGTGCCAGCAGCTTACGTCCAGGGGGCTACTACGAGCAGTACTTC.

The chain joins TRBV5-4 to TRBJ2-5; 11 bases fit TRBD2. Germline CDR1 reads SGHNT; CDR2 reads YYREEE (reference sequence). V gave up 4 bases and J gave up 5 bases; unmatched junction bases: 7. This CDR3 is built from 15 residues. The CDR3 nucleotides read TGTGCCAGCAGCCGTAGCGGGGGGGCGACGGAGACCCAGTACTTC. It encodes CASSRSGGATETQYF. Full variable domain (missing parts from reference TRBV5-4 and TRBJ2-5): ETGVTQSPTHLIKTRGQQVTLRCSSQSGHNTVSWYQQALGQGPQFIFQYYREEENGRGNFPPRFSGLQFPNYSSELNVNALELDDSALYLCASSRSGGATETQYFGPGTRLLVL.

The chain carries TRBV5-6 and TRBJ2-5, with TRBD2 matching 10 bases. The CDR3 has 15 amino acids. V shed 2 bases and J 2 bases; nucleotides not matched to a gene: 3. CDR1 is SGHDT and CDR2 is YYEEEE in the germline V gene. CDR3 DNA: TGTGCCAGCAGCTTCTTTAGCGGGGGGCAAGAGACCCAGTACTTC. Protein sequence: CASSFFSGGQETQYF.